This T cell receptor beta chain originates from a study of cytomegalovirus exposure and HLA in healthy donors. Study-wide findings and caveats: An apparent linkage of common viral pathogens to several of the most significant clusters emerged in a later analysis. Presence/absence analyses treated sequencing depth as roughly uniform across donors. Earlier results showed most TCR beta V segments being productive about 87% or about 30% of the time.

Donors were nominally healthy when sampled, though unrecorded immune exposures were likely. With 60 Vbeta and 13 Jbeta primers, the PCR was carried out. Method: immunoSEQ multiplex PCR; TCRdb's copy keeps in-frame clones and lacks some. The sample has 150,000 to 200,000 clones. Comments on this clone: The antigen is unknown.

The CDR3 is 14 residues long. V shed 4 bases and J 7 bases; nucleotides not matched to a gene: 6. Germline V gives CDR1 SGHDT, CDR2 YYEEEE. The sequence was collected from a man aged 30-40 years in good health and CMV-seronegative. Material for sequencing was PBMCs. J is TRBJ1-4 and V is TRBV5-6; 8 nucleotides line up with TRBD1. The CDR3 nucleotides are TGTGCCAGCAGCACCGGACAGGGAGGTGAAAAACTGTTTTTT. This sequence encodes CASSTGQGGEKLFF.